This TCR beta chain was retrieved from a study of OX40 agonist ivuxolimab in advanced cancers. The protocol was immunoSEQ multiplex PCR, while the TCRdb copy is restricted to in-frame clones and leaves out a portion. The data hold fewer than 80,000 clones, with approximately 92% observed a single time. The V end lost 2 bases, the J end lost 4 bases, and 12 bases lay between the germline ends. There are 15 residues in the CDR3. Germline-derived CDR1 and CDR2 are MGHRA and YSYEKL. This clone was observed a single time. The sample was CD4+ or CD8+ T cells sorted from blood, taken in a trial of the OX40 agonist ivuxolimab. The source is an adult with an advanced solid tumor such as melanoma, head and neck, liver or kidney cancer. J is TRBJ2-1 and V is TRBV4-1, with D possibly being TRBD2 (6 bases). The CDR3 nucleotides are TGCGCCAGCAGCCAAACTAGCTCCCCTTACAATGAGCAGTTCTTC. This gives the protein CASSQTSSPYNEQFF.